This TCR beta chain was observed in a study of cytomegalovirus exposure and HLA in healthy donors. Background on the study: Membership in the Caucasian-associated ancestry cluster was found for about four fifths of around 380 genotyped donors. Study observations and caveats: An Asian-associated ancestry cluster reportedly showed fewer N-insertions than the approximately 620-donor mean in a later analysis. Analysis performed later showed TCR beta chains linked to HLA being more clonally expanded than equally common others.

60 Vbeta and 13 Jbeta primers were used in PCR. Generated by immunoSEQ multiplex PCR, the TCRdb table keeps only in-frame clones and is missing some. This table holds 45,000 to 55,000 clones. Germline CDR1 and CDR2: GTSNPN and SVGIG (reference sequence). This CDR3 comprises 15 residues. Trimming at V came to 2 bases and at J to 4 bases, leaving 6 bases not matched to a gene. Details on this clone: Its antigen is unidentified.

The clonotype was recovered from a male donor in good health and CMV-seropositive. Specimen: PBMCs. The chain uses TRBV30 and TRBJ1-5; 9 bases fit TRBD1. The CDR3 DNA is TGTGCCTGGAGTACCCGGGACAGGGTAAATCAGCCCCAGCATTTT. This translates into CAWSTRDRVNQPQHF. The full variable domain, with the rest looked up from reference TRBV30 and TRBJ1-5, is SQTIHQWPATLVQPVGSPLSLECTVEGTSNPNLYWYRQAAGRGLQLLFYSVGIGQISSEVPQNLSASRPQDRQFILSSKKLLLSDSGFYLCAWSTRDRVNQPQHFGDGTRLSIL.